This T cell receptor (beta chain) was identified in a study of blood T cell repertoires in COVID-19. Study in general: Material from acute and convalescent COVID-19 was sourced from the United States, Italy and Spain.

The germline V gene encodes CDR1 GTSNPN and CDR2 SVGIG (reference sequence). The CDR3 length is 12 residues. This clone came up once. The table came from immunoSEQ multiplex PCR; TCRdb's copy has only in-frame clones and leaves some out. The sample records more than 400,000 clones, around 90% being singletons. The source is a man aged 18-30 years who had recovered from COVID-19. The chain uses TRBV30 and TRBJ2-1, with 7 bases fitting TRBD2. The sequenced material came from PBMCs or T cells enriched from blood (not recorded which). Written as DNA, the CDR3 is TGTGCAGTAAACGGGGGGAACCATGAGCAGTTCTTC. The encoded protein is CAVNGGNHEQFF.